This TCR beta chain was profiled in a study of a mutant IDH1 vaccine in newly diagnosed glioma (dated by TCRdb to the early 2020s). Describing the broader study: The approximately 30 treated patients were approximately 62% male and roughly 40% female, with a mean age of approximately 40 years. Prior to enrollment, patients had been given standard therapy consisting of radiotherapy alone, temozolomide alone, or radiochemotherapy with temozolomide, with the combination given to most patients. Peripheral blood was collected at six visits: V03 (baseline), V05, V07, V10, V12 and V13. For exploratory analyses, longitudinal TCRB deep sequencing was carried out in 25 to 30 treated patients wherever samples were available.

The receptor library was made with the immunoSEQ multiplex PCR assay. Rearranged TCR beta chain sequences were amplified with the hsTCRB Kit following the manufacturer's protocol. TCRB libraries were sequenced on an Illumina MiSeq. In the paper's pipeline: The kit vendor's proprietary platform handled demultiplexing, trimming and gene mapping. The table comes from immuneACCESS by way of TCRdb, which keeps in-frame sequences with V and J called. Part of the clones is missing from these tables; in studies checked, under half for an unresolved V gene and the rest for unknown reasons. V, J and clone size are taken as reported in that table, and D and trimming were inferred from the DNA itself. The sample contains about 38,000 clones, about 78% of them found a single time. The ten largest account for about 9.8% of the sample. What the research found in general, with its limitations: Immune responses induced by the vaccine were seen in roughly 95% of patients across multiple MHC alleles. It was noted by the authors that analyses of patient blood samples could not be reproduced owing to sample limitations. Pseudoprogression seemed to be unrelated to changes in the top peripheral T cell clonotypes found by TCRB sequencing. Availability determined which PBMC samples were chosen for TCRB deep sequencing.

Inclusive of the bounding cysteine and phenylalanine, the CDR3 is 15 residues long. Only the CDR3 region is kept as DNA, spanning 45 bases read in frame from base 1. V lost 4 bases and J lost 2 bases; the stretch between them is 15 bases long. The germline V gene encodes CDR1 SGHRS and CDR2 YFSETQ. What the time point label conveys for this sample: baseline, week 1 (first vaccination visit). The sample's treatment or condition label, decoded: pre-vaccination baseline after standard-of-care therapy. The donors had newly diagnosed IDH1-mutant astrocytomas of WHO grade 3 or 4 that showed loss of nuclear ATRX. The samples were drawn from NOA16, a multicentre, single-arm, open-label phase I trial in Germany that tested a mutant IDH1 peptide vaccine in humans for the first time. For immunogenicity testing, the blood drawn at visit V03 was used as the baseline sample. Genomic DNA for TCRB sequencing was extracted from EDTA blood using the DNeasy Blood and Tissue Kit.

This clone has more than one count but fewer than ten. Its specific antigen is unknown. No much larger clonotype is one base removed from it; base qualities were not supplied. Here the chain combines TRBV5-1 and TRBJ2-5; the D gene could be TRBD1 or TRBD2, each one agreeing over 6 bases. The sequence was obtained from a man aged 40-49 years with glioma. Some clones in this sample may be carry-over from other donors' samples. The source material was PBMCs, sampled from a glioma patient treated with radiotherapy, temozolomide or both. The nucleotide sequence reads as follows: TGCGCCAGCAGCCTCCGTGGAGGGGGGCAAGAGACCCAGTACTTC. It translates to CASSLRGGGQETQYF.